Listed here is a single T cell receptor beta chain. This entry belongs to a study of T cell clusters in autoimmune cytopenias. About the study: Per sample, median TRB depth was approximately 47,000 reads, yielding a median roughly 2,400 distinct clonotypes.

Each sample's input was about 250 ng genomic DNA, 38,000 or so genome equivalents. The germline gives CDR1 DFQATT, CDR2 SNEGSKA (reference sequence). The CDR3 totals 16 residues. TRB rearrangements were amplified by touch-down multiplex PCR with mixed TRB-A/B primers. TCRdb reworked the multiplex PCR reads into one entry per CDR3 protein, no DNA. This sample's clone table lists several thousand distinct CDR3 sequences. Source material: peripheral blood. The source is a human donor with an autoimmune cytopenia or autoimmune hepatitis (not recorded which). This sequence joins TRBV20-1 and TRBJ2-5; the TCRdb call, TRBD2, lacks DNA for checking. CDR3 loop: CSAREAAGAPEETQYF.